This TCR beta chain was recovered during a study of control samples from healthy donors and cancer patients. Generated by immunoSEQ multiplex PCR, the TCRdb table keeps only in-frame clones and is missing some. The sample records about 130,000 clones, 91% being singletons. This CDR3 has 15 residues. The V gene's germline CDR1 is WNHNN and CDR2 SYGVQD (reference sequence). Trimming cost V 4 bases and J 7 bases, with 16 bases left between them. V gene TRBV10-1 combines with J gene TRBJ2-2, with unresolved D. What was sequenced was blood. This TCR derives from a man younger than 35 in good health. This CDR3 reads CASSVGRLSGGELFF. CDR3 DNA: TGCGCCAGCAGTGTTGGCCGACTTTCTGGCGGGGAGCTGTTTTTT.